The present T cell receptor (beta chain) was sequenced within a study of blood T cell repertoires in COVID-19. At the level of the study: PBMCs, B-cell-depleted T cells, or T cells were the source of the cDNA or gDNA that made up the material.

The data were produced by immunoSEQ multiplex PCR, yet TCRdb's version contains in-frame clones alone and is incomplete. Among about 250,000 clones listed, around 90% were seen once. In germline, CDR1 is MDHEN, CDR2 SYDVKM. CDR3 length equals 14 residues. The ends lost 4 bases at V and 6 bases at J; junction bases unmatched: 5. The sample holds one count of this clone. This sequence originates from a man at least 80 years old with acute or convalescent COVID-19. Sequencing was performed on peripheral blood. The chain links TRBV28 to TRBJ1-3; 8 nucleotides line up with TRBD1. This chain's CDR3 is CASSSDRAVNTIYF. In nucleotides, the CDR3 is TGTGCCAGCAGTTCGGACAGGGCAGTAAACACCATATATTTT.